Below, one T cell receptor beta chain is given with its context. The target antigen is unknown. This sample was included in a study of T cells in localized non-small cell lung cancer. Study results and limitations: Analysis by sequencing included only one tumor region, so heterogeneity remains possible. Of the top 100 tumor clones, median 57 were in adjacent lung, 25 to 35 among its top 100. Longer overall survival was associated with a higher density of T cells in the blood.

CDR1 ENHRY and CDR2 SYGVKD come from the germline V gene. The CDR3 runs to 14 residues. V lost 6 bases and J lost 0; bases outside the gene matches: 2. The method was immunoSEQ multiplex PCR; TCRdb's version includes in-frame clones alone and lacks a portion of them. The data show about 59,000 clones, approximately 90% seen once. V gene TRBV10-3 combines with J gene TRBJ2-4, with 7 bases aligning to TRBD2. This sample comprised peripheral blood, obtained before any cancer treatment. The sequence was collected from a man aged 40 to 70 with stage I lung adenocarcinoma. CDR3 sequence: CAIRGGGAKNIQYF. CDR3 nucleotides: TGTGCCATCAGGGGCGGGGGAGCCAAAAACATTCAGTACTTC.